The next 20 T cell receptor beta chains were all read from a single sample in a study of cytomegalovirus exposure and HLA in healthy donors. The PCR contained 60 Vbeta and 13 Jbeta primers. The table came from immunoSEQ multiplex PCR; TCRdb's copy has only in-frame clones and leaves some out. The table has roughly 120,000 clones, 50% to 70% seen once. The specimen was PBMCs. The receptors were sampled from a woman between 40 and 55 years old in good health and CMV-seropositive.

This chain joins TRBV6-5 and TRBJ2-1, with 13 bases identical to TRBD2. Germline-derived CDR1 and CDR2 are MNHEY and SVGAGI. The CDR3 consists of 14 residues. V dropped 6 bases and J dropped 8; count of bases not matched to a gene: 4. CDR3 bases: TGTGCCAGCAGACTAGCGGGAGGGATCTATGAGCAGTTCTTC. It encodes CASRLAGGIYEQFF.

The genes are TRBV9 and TRBJ1-2, with 7 bases aligning to TRBD1. Germline V lookup: CDR1 SGDLS, CDR2 YYNGEE. V was clipped by 3 bases and J by 5 bases; unmatched bases: 13. The CDR3 is 16 residues long. The CDR3 here is CASSARPGTATYGYTF. CDR3 coding DNA: TGTGCCAGCAGCGCCAGACCCGGGACAGCGACATATGGCTACACCTTC. Complete variable domain (other parts from reference TRBV9 and TRBJ1-2): DSGVTQTPKHLITATGQRVTLRCSPRSGDLSVYWYQQSLDQGLQFLIQYYNGEERAKGNILERFSAQQFPDLHSELNLSSLELGDSALYFCASSARPGTATYGYTFGSGTRLTVV.

The chain recombines TRBV7-2 with TRBJ2-5; 12 nucleotides line up with TRBD2. The ends lost 5 bases at V and 5 bases at J; junction bases unmatched: 9. CDR1 is SGHTA and CDR2 is FQGNSA in the germline V gene. This CDR3 has 16 amino acids. This CDR3 is CASSPRLAGDGETQYF. The CDR3 nucleotides read TGTGCCAGCAGCCCTAGACTAGCGGGAGATGGGGAGACCCAGTACTTC. The entire variable domain, with the rest obtained from reference TRBV7-2 and TRBJ2-5, is as follows: GAGVSQSPSNKVTEKGKDVELRCDPISGHTALYWYRQSLGQGLEFLIYFQGNSAPDKSGLPSDRFSAERTGGSVSTLTIQRTQQEDSAVYLCASSPRLAGDGETQYFGPGTRLLVL.

V gene TRBV18 combines with J gene TRBJ2-5; TRBD2 matches 7 bases. The germline V gene encodes CDR1 KGHSH and CDR2 LQKENI. The V segment lost 3 bases and the J segment 4 bases; nucleotides outside the gene matches: 2. The CDR3 is made up of 13 amino acids. The CDR3, as DNA: TGTGCCAGCTCACCGGGCGGGGGAGAGACCCAGTACTTC. It encodes CASSPGGGETQYF.

On this clone: Sequence at one end of the junction differs from germline and may be a read error. The V and J genes are TRBV28 and TRBJ2-7; a weak D match, TRBD1 (6 bases). Germline loops: CDR1 MDHEN, CDR2 SYDVKM. CDR3 length: 13 amino acids. CDR3 protein: CAGSLTGSYEQYF. In nucleotides, the CDR3 is TGTGCCGGCAGTTTAACAGGGTCCTACGAGCAGTACTTC.

This clone appeared a few times. The CDR3 DNA reads TGTGCCAGCGGCCGGGACAGACTTAATGAAAAACTGTTTTTT. It translates to CASGRDRLNEKLFF. This rearrangement joins TRBV6-5 to TRBJ1-4; 7 bases agree with TRBD1. The CDR3 length is 14 residues. V dropped 8 bases and J dropped 4; count of bases not matched to a gene: 7. Germline V lookup: CDR1 MNHEY, CDR2 SVGAGI.

J is TRBJ2-1 and V is TRBV28; D is possibly TRBD1 (7 bases). Germline V gives CDR1 MDHEN, CDR2 SYDVKM. V shed 4 bases and J shed 1 base, with 11 bases lying between them. CDR3 length: 15 residues. The CDR3 reads CASSSGGGSYNEQFF. CDR3 DNA sequence: TGTGCCAGCAGTTCAGGGGGAGGATCCTACAATGAGCAGTTCTTC. The variable domain in full, completed from reference TRBV28 and TRBJ2-1, reads DVKVTQSSRYLVKRTGEKVFLECVQDMDHENMFWYRQDPGLGLRLIYFSYDVKMKEKGDIPEGYSVSREKKERFSLILESASTNQTSMYLCASSSGGGSYNEQFFGPGTRLTVL.

This clone was observed a handful of times. The J gene is TRBJ1-1, the V gene TRBV6-6; tentative D call: TRBD1 (6 bases). Germline V gene sequence: CDR1 MNHNY, CDR2 SVGAGI (reference sequence). The CDR3 contains 14 residues. Trimming pared 5 bases from V and 1 base from J, leaving 11 bases between. The DNA of the CDR3 is TGTGCCAGCAGTCGAGGGACATCGAACACTGAAGCTTTCTTT. Its protein product is CASSRGTSNTEAFF.

This clone was recorded once. CDR3 sequence (DNA): TGTGCCAGCTCACCACTTCCAGCGGGAGGGCCGGTGGTCAACACCGGGGAGCTGTTTTTT. Translated: CASSPLPAGGPVVNTGELFF. V gene TRBV18 combines with J gene TRBJ2-2, with TRBD2 matching over 10 bases. After removal of 1 base from V and 2 bases from J, the junction contained 13 bases not matched to a gene. Germline CDR1 KGHSH, CDR2 LQKENI. The CDR3 sequence is 20 residues long.

The V call is TRBV7-2, the J call TRBJ1-2; TRBD1 matches at 8 bases. Looked up from germline, CDR1 is SGHTA and CDR2 is FQGNSA. CDR3 length: 16 residues. Trimming at V came to 2 bases and at J to 2 bases, leaving 7 bases not matched to a gene. CDR3: CASSLRTGRRNYGYTF. In DNA form, the CDR3 reads TGTGCCAGCAGCTTACGGACAGGGCGTCGGAACTATGGCTACACCTTC.

This rearrangement joins TRBV5-1 to TRBJ2-1; 12 positions match TRBD2. The V segment lost 4 bases and the J segment 5 bases; nucleotides outside the gene matches: 4. CDR3 size: 15 residues. CDR1 is SGHRS and CDR2 is YFSETQ in the germline V gene. CDR3 nucleotide sequence: TGCGCCAGCAGCCCGACTAGCGGGGGTCACAATGAGCAGTTCTTC. This sequence encodes CASSPTSGGHNEQFF.

This chain joins TRBV19 and TRBJ2-1; 7 bases map to TRBD2. Trimming removed 6 bases from V and 4 bases from J; junction bases left unmatched: 6. CDR1 LNHDA and CDR2 SQIVND come from the germline V gene (reference sequence). This CDR3 is built from 14 residues. The CDR3 DNA sequence: TGTGCCAGTAGCACCGGGACTACATACAATGAGCAGTTCTTC. Its translation: CASSTGTTYNEQFF.

The chain employs TRBV4-2 and TRBJ1-3; D ambiguous. Per the germline V gene, CDR1 is LGHNA and CDR2 is YNFKEQ. There are 16 residues in the CDR3. V was trimmed by 1 base and J by 0 bases, leaving 10 bases between them. This CDR3 reads CASSQASPLSGNTIYF. DNA for the CDR3: TGTGCCAGCAGCCAAGCAAGCCCCCTCTCTGGAAACACCATATATTTT.

The V call is TRBV7-6, the J call TRBJ1-4; D remains unclear. The ends were cut back, 5 bases at V and 8 bases at J, with 9 bases in the middle. CDR1 SGHVS and CDR2 FNYEAQ come from the germline V gene. This CDR3 is 12 amino acids long. CDR3 sequence reads: CASSTWREKLFF. The CDR3, as DNA: TGTGCCAGCAGCACCTGGAGGGAAAAACTGTTTTTT.

This clone is a singleton in its sample. The V call is TRBV27, the J call TRBJ2-5; perhaps TRBD1 as D (6 bases). This CDR3 has 14 amino acids. The V end lost 3 bases, the J end lost 2 bases, and 10 bases lay between the germline ends. Germline V gene lookup returns CDR1 MNHEY and CDR2 SMNVEV (reference sequence). Here the CDR3 reads CASSFADRQETQYF. CDR3 nucleotide sequence: TGTGCCAGCAGTTTCGCCGACAGGCAAGAGACCCAGTACTTC.

The V gene is TRBV5-1, the J gene TRBJ2-2, with D possibly TRBD2 on 7 matching bases. Germline-derived CDR1 and CDR2 are SGHRS and YFSETQ. Trimming left V 0 bases short and J 6 bases short, with 12 bases between. This CDR3 is built from 15 residues. CDR3 in DNA: TGCGCCAGCAGCTTGGCTGGGGGGGCAGCCGGGGAGCTGTTTTTT. Protein product: CASSLAGGAAGELFF. Looking up the rest from reference TRBV5-1 and TRBJ2-2 gives the full variable domain: KAGVTQTPRYLIKTRGQQVTLSCSPISGHRSVSWYQQTPGQGLQFLFEYFSETQRNKGNFPGRFSGRQFSNSRSEMNVSTLELGDSALYLCASSLAGGAAGELFFGEGSRLTVL.

The genes are TRBV7-2 and TRBJ2-7; 7 nucleotides align to TRBD2. V trimming: 5 bases; J trimming: 2 bases; junction bases outside the gene matches: 9. The CDR3 contains 15 residues. Germline loops: CDR1 SGHTA, CDR2 FQGNSA. The CDR3 DNA reads as TGTGCCAGCAGCCCTGGGCCGGGAGGAGCCTACGAGCAGTACTTC. This translates into CASSPGPGGAYEQYF.

This sequence joins TRBV12-5 and TRBJ1-1; 9 positions match TRBD1. The CDR3 extends over 15 amino acids. V shed 5 bases and J 1 base; nucleotides not matched to a gene: 5. The germline CDR1 and CDR2 sequences are LGHNT and FRNRAP. The CDR3 loop is CASGLAGQGNTEAFF. CDR3 in DNA: TGTGCTAGTGGTCTCGCGGGACAGGGGAACACTGAAGCTTTCTTT.

The chain employs TRBV29-1 and TRBJ2-2; 8 bases agree with TRBD1. The CDR3 runs 14 residues. The V gene end was trimmed by 7 bases and the J gene end by 0 bases; junction bases not matched to a gene: 4. Germline assignment: CDR1 SQVTM and CDR2 ANQGSEA. CDR3 bases: TGCAGCGCCAAGGACAGGGCGAACACCGGGGAGCTGTTTTTT. Translated, it gives CSAKDRANTGELFF.

The chain links TRBV5-1 to TRBJ1-4; TRBD1 might be the D (6 bases). Germline V gives CDR1 SGHRS, CDR2 YFSETQ. This CDR3 has 14 residues. Trimming pared 4 bases from V and 4 bases from J, leaving 11 bases between. The chain's CDR3 is CASSAGANNEKLFF. The DNA of the CDR3 is TGCGCCAGCAGCGCAGGGGCGAATAATGAAAAACTGTTTTTT.